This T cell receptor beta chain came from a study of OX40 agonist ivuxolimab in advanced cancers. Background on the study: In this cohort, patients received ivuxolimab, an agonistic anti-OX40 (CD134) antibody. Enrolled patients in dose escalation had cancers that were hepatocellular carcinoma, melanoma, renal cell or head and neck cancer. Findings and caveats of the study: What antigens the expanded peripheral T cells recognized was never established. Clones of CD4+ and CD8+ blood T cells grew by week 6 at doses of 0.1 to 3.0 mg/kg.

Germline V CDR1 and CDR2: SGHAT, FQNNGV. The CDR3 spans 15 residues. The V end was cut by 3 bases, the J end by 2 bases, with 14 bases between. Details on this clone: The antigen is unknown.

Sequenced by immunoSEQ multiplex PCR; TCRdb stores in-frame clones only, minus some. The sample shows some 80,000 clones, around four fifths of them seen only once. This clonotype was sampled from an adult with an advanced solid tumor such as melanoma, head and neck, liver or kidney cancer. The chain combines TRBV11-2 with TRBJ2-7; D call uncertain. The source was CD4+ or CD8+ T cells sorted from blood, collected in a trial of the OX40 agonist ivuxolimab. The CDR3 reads CASSFASGLPYEQYF. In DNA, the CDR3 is TGTGCCAGCAGCTTCGCATCTGGGCTTCCCTACGAGCAGTACTTC.